This T cell receptor beta chain was obtained from a study of shared clonotypes between healthy human individuals. TCRdb keeps only in-frame clones here, not all; method: immunoSEQ multiplex PCR. The sample comprises approximately 92,000 clones, 60% to 75% of which are singletons, and around half rests with the top ten. CD45RO+ cells were combined with CCR7-negative CD45RA+ TemRA cells to form CD8 memory. This clone has just a few counts. The TCR originated in a man aged 25 to 40 in good health. Sequencing was carried out using memory CD8+ T cells sorted from blood. Subset indicated: CD45RO+ cells pooled with CCR7-negative TemRA cells.

DNA for the CDR3: TGTGCCAGCAGCAACAGGATGGAGCAGTTCTTC. Translation: CASSNRMEQFF. The gene calls are TRBV5-6 and TRBJ2-1; possibly TRBD1 for D (5 bases). The germline gives CDR1 SGHDT, CDR2 YYEEEE. V lost 4 bases and J 10 bases, leaving 9 bases between the germline ends. The CDR3 is 11 amino acids.